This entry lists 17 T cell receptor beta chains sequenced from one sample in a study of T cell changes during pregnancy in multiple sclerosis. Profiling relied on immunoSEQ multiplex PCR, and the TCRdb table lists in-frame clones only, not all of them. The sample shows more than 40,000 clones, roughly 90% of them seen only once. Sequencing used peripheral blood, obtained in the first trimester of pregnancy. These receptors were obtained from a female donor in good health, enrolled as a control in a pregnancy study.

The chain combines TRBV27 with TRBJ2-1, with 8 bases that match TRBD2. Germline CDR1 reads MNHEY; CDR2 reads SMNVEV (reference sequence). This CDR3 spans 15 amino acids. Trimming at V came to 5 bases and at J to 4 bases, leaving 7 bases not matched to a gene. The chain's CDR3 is CASSDSGSIYNEQFF. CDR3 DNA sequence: TGTGCCAGCAGTGACAGCGGGAGTATTTACAATGAGCAGTTCTTC.

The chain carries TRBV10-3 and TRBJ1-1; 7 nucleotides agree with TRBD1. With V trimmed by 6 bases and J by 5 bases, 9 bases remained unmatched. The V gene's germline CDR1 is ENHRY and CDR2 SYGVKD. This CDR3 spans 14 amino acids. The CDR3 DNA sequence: TGTGCCATCAGGAGGGACTTGACAGGGACTGAAGCTTTCTTT. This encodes CAIRRDLTGTEAFF.

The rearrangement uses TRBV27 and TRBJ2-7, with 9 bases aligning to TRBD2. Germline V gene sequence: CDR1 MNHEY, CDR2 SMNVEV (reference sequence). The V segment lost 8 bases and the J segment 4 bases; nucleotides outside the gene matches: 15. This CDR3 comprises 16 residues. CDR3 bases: TGTGCCAGCTCCCTCGGGCTAGCGGGGCCCGCGTACGAGCAGTACTTC. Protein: CASSLGLAGPAYEQYF.

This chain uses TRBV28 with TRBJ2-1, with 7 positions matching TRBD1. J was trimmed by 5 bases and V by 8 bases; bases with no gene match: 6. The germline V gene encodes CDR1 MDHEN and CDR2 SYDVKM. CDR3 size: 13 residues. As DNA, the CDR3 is TGTGCCAGCGGAAGGGGGCTAGACAATGAGCAGTTCTTC. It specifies CASGRGLDNEQFF.

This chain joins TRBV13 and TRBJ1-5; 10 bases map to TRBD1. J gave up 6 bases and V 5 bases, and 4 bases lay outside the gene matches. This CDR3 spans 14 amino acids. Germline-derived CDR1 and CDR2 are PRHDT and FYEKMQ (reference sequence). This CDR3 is CASSPGQGGQPQHF. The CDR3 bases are TGTGCCAGCAGCCCCGGACAGGGGGGTCAGCCCCAGCATTTT.

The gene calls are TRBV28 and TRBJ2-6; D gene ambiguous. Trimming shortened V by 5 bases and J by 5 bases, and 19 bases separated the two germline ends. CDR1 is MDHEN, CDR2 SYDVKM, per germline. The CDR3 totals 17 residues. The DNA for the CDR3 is TGTGCCAGCAGTCTTACGGTGACACAAAGTCGGGCCAACGTCCTGACTTTC. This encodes CASSLTVTQSRANVLTF.

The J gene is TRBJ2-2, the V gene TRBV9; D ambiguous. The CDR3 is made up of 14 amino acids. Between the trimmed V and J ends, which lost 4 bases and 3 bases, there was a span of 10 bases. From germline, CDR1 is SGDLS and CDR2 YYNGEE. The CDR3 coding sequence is TGTGCCAGCAGCACCAGGTCCGACACCGGGGAGCTGTTTTTT. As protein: CASSTRSDTGELFF.

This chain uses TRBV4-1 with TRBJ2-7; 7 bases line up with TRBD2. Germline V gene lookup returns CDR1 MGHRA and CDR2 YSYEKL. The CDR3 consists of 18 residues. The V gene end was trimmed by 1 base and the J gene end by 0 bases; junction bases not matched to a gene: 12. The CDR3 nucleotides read TGCGCCAGCAGCCAAGGCCCTCCCGGACTAGAAAGCTCCTACGAGCAGTACTTC. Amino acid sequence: CASSQGPPGLESSYEQYF.

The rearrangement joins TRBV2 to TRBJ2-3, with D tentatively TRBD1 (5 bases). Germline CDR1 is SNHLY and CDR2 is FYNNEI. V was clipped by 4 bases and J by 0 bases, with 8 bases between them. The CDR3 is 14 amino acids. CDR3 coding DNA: TGTGCCAGCAGTGCAGGGCTTAGCACAGATACGCAGTATTTT. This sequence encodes CASSAGLSTDTQYF. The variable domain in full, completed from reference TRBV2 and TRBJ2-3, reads EPEVTQTPSHQVTQMGQEVILRCVPISNHLYFYWYRQILGQKVEFLVSFYNNEISEKSEIFDDQFSVERPDGSNFTLKIRSTKLEDSAMYFCASSAGLSTDTQYFGPGTRLTVL.

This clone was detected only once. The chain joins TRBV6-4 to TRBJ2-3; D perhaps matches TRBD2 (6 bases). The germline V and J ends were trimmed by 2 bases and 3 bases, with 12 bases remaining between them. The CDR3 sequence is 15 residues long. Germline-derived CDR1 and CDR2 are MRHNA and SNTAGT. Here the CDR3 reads CASSDGAGSTDTQYF. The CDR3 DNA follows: TGTGCCAGCAGTGACGGGGCGGGGTCGACAGATACGCAGTATTTT.

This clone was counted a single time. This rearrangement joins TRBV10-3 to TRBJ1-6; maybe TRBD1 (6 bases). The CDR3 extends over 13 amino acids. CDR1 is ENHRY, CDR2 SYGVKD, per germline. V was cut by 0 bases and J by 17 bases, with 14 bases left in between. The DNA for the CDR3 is TGTGCCATCAGTGAGTCGTCTACAGGGCGGTTCCACTTT. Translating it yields CAISESSTGRFHF.

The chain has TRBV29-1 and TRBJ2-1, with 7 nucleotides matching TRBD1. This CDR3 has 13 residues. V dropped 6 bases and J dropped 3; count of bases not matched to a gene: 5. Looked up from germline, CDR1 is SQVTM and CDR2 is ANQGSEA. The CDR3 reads CSVRGGSYNEQFF. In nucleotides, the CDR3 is TGCAGCGTACGAGGGGGCAGCTACAATGAGCAGTTCTTC.

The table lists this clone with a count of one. The chain's CDR3 is CSVYYQGKGTYGYTF. CDR3 bases: TGCAGCGTTTATTACCAGGGGAAGGGGACATATGGCTACACCTTC. V gene TRBV29-1 combines with J gene TRBJ1-2; maybe TRBD1 (6 bases). From germline, CDR1 is SQVTM and CDR2 ANQGSEA. V gave up 5 bases and J gave up 5 bases, with 21 bases separating them. The CDR3 has 15 amino acids.

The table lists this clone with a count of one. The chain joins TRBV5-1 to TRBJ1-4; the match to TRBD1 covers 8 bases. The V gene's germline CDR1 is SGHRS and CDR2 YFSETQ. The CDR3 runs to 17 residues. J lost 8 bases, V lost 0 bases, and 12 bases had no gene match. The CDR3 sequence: CASSLAPTGGRIEKLFF. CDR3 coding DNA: TGCGCCAGCAGCTTGGCGCCCACAGGGGGTCGCATCGAAAAACTGTTTTTT.

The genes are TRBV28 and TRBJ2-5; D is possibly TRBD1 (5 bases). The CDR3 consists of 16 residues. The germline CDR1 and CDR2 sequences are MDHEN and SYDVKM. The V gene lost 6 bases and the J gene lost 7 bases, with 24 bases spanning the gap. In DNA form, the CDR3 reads TGTGCCAGCAGGTCCACTGTACGCGTAGACAGCAGGACCCAGTACTTC. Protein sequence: CASRSTVRVDSRTQYF. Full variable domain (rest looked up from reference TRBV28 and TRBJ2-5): DVKVTQSSRYLVKRTGEKVFLECVQDMDHENMFWYRQDPGLGLRLIYFSYDVKMKEKGDIPEGYSVSREKKERFSLILESASTNQTSMYLCASRSTVRVDSRTQYFGPGTRLLVL.

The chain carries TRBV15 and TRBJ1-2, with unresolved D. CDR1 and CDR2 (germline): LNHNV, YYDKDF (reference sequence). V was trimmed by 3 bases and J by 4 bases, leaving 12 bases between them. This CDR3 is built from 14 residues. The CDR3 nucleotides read TGTGCCACCAGCAGTGGCGCGGCAGTCTATGGCTACACCTTC. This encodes CATSSGAAVYGYTF. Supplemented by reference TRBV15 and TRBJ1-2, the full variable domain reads DAMVIQNPRYQVTQFGKPVTLSCSQTLNHNVMYWYQQKSSQAPKLLFHYYDKDFNNEADTPDNFQSRRPNTSFCFLDIRSPGLGDTAMYLCATSSGAAVYGYTFGSGTRLTVV.

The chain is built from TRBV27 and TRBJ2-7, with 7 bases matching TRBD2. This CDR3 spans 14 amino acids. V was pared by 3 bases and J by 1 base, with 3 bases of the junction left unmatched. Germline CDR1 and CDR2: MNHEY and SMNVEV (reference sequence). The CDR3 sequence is CASSFSGYSYEQYF. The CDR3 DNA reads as TGTGCCAGCAGTTTTAGCGGGTATTCCTACGAGCAGTACTTC.